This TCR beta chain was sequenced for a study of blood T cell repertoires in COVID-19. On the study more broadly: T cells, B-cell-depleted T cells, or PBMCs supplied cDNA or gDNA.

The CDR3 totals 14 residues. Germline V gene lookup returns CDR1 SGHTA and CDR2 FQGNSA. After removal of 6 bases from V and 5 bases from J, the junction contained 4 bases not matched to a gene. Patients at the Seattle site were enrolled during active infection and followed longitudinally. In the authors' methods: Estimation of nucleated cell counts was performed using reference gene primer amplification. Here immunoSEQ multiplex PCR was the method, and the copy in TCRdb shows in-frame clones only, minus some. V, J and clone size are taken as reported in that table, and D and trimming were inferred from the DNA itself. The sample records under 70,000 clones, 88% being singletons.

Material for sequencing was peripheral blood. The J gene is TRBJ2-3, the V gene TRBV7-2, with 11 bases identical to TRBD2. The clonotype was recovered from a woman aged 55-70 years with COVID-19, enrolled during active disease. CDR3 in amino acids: CASSPGLAGDTQYF. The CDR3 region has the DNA TGTGCCAGCAGTCCCGGACTAGCGGGAGATACGCAGTATTTT. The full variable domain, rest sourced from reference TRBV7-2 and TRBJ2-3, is GAGVSQSPSNKVTEKGKDVELRCDPISGHTALYWYRQSLGQGLEFLIYFQGNSAPDKSGLPSDRFSAERTGGSVSTLTIQRTQQEDSAVYLCASSPGLAGDTQYFGPGTRLTVL.